This T cell receptor beta chain came from a study of cytomegalovirus exposure and HLA in healthy donors. Points from the study as a whole: Across donors, presence/absence analyses took sequencing depth to be roughly uniform. Highest at DRB1 and lowest at HLA-C, TCR association rates differed among HLA loci in a later analysis. Among the CMV-associated chains, a few were confirmed in vitro as specific for CMV antigens.

Points on this clone: What it binds is unknown.

CDR1 is SGHTA, CDR2 FQGTGA, per germline. The CDR3 is 16 amino acids. V lost 1 base, J lost 3 bases, and 5 bases stayed unmatched. Primers included in the PCR were 60 Vbeta and 13 Jbeta primers. The repertoire was sequenced with immunoSEQ multiplex PCR; TCRdb's copy has only in-frame clones and lacks some. The table has about 150,000 clones, more than 60% seen once; the top ten hold over 1.5%. The chain links TRBV7-3 to TRBJ2-7, with 11 bases fitting TRBD2. The sequence was collected from a male donor in good health and CMV-seronegative. Specimen: PBMCs. The CDR3 DNA is TGTGCCAGCAGCTTAAGCCCGACTAGCGGGGACTACGAGCAGTACTTC. Translated, it gives CASSLSPTSGDYEQYF.